This note documents a single T cell receptor (beta chain) sequence. Antigen specificity is unknown. The data are from a study of T cell responses to AZD1222 COVID-19 vaccine. Study-wide results and caveats: Spike-specific TCR repertoires showed rising breadth and depth after two AZD1222 doses.

Libraries were prepared by immunoSEQ multiplex PCR; TCRdb keeps only in-frame clonotypes and omits some of them. The table lists more than 85,000 clones, around nine tenths of them singletons. This clonotype originated in an adult who received the AZD1222 COVID-19 vaccine. The specimen was peripheral blood, collected 28 days after the second AZD1222 dose.

CDR3 amino acids: CASSYLGARGYNSPLHF. Here the CDR3 DNA reads TGTGCCAGCAGTTACCTGGGGGCGCGGGGCTATAATTCACCCCTCCACTTT. The rearrangement uses TRBV6-2 or TRBV6-3 and TRBJ1-6, with a possible D match to TRBD1 (6 bases). V lost 2 bases, J lost 3 bases, and 14 bases lay in between. CDR1 and CDR2 (germline): MNHEY, SVGEGT. This CDR3 has 17 residues.